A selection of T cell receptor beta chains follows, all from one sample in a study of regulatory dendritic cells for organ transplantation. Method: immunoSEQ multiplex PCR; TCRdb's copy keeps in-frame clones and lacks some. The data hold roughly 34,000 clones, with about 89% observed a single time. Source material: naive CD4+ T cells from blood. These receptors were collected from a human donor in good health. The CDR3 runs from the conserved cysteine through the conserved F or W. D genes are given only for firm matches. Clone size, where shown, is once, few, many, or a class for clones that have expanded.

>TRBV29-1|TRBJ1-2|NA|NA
TGCAGCGTTGACCGGGGATCCAACGGACCCCGGAATAGTGGCTACACCTTC
CSVDRGSNGPRNSGYTF
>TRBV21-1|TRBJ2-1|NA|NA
TGTGCCAGCAAGGCGACAGAACTACCTTACAATGAGCAGTTCTTC
CASKATELPYNEQFF
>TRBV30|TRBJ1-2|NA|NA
TGTGCCTGGAGAGGAGGGGCAGGGTCTTACTATGGCTACACCTTC
CAWRGGAGSYYGYTF
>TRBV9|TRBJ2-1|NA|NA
TGTGCCAGCAGCGACTCGGAGTGGAGGTCCTACAATGAGCAGTTCTTC
CASSDSEWRSYNEQFF
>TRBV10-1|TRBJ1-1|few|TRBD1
TGCGCCAGCAGTGTAATAGGGGGCGCTTTCTTT
CASSVIGGAFF
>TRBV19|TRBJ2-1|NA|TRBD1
TGTGCCAGTAGTCCCGGACAGGGGGCTTTCAATGAGCAGTTCTTC
CASSPGQGAFNEQFF
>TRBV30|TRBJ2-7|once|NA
TGTGCCTGGAGTACACGGGCGGTTGGCAGGGGGGGCCACGAGCAGTACTTC
CAWSTRAVGRGGHEQYF
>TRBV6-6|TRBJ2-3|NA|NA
TGTGCCAGCAGCCTCGGGACTTCGGCTACGCAGTATTTT
CASSLGTSATQYF
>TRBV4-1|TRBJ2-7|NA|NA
TGCGCCAGCAGCCACCCCGGGGGCGAGCAGTACTTC
CASSHPGGEQYF
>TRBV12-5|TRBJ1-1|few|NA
TGTGCTAGTGGTTTGGTCCCGAAGCAGGGGACTCCGAACACTGAAGCTTTCTTT
CASGLVPKQGTPNTEAFF